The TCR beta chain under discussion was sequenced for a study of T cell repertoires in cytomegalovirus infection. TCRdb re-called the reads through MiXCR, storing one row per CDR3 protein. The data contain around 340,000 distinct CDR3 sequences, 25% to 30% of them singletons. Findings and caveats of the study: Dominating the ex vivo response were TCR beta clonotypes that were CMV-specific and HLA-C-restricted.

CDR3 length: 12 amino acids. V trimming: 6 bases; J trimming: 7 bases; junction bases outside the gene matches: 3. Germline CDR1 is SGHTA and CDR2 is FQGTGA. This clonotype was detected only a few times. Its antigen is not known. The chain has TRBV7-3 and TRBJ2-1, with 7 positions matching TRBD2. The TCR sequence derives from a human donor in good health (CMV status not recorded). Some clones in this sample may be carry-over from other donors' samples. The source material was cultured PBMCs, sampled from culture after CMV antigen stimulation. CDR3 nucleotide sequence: TGTGCCAGCAGTCCAGCGGGAAATGAGCAGTTCTTC. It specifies CASSPAGNEQFF. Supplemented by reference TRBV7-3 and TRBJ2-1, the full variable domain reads GAGVSQTPSNKVTEKGKYVELRCDPISGHTALYWYRQSLGQGPEFLIYFQGTGAADDSGLPNDRFFAVRPEGSVSTLKIQRTERGDSAVYLCASSPAGNEQFFGPGTRLTVL.